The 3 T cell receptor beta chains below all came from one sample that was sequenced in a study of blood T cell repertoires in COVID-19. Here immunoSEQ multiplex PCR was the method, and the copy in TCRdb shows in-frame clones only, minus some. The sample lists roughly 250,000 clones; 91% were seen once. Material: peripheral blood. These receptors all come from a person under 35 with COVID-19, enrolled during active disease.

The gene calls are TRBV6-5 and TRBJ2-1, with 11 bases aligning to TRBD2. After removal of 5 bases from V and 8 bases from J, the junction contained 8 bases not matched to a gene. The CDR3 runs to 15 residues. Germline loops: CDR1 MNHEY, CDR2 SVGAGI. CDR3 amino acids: CASSRLAGGPDEQFF. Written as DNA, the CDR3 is TGTGCCAGCAGTCGGTTAGCGGGAGGGCCGGATGAGCAGTTCTTC.

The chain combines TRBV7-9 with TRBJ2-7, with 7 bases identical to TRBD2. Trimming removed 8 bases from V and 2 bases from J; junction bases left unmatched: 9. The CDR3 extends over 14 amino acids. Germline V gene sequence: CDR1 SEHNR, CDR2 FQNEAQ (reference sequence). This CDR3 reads CASHRGDGTYEQYF. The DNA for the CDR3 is TGTGCCAGCCATCGGGGGGACGGGACCTACGAGCAGTACTTC.

The CDR3 DNA reads as TGCAGCGTTGTAATGGGTCAGGGAACCCTCTACAATGAGCAGTTCTTC. This sequence encodes CSVVMGQGTLYNEQFF. The chain carries TRBV29-1 and TRBJ2-1, with a possible D match to TRBD1 (5 bases). The CDR3 covers 16 residues. Trimming removed 4 bases at V and 3 bases at J, with 19 bases between. Looked up from germline, CDR1 is SQVTM and CDR2 is ANQGSEA.